This entry concerns a single TCR beta chain. Its antigen is as yet unknown. The record originates from a study of T cell responses to AZD1222 COVID-19 vaccine. Whole-study results and caveats: Along spike, vaccine-associated CD4 TCRs were found throughout, with dominance at 160-218 and 743-854. At study baseline, merely five or six AZD1222 recipients were seropositive. Females made up more of the donors, who were largely white British, and clonal diversity may have come out too low. Spike-specific TCR breadth and depth rose after two AZD1222 doses.

The CDR3 totals 15 residues. Per the germline V gene, CDR1 is MDHEN and CDR2 is SYDVKM. Deletions cut 8 bases from V and 2 bases from J, with 19 bases between. The assay was immunoSEQ multiplex PCR, and TCRdb's table has in-frame clones only and misses some. Among about 150,000 clones listed, more than 85% were seen once. The TCR was taken from an adult in good health. The sample was peripheral blood, taken on day 0 of AZD1222 vaccination. J is TRBJ2-7 and V is TRBV28, with D hard to call. CDR3 bases: TGTGCCAGCCGAAGTGGCGGTCCTTCTCCCTACGAGCAGTACTTC. Its protein product is CASRSGGPSPYEQYF.